These 4 T cell receptor beta chains share one sample of origin, sequenced in a study of cytotoxic CD8 clonotypes in ibrutinib-treated CLL. Assay used: immunoSEQ multiplex PCR; TCRdb lists only in-frame clones, some missing. The table records about 80,000 clones, 79% of them present only once. Sequenced material: PBMCs, taken after 12 months of ibrutinib treatment. The receptors shown here come from a human donor with chronic lymphocytic leukemia.

The gene calls are TRBV7-6 and TRBJ1-5, with D unclear. CDR3 length equals 13 residues. V shed 1 base and J shed 5 bases, with 6 bases lying between them. CDR1 and CDR2 from the germline V gene are SGHVS and FNYEAQ. In DNA form, the CDR3 reads TGTGCCAGCAGCTTAGGGGTGGATCAGCCCCAGCATTTT. Residues: CASSLGVDQPQHF. The variable domain in full, with the rest retrieved from reference TRBV7-6 and TRBJ1-5, is GAGVSQSPRYKVTKRGQDVALRCDPISGHVSLYWYRQALGQGPEFLTYFNYEAQQDKSGLPNDRFSAERPEGSISTLTIQRTEQRDSAMYRCASSLGVDQPQHFGDGTRLSIL.

The chain employs TRBV2 and TRBJ1-1; 10 bases map to TRBD1. Germline assignment: CDR1 SNHLY and CDR2 FYNNEI. Trimming removed 6 bases from V and 5 bases from J; junction bases left unmatched: 9. There are 15 residues in the CDR3. DNA for the CDR3: TGTGCCAGCAGCGCGGACGGACAGGGGGGTACTGAAGCTTTCTTT. This codes for CASSADGQGGTEAFF.

This rearrangement joins TRBV19 to TRBJ2-7, with 9 positions matching TRBD1. CDR1 is LNHDA and CDR2 is SQIVND in the germline V gene (reference sequence). The CDR3 has 15 amino acids. With V trimmed by 1 base and J by 3 bases, 4 bases remained unmatched. Here the CDR3 reads CASSIGGTGLYEQYF. The CDR3 DNA is TGTGCCAGTAGTATAGGTGGGACAGGGCTCTACGAGCAGTACTTC.

The chain is built from TRBV27 and TRBJ1-2; no reliable D call. Germline V gene lookup returns CDR1 MNHEY and CDR2 SMNVEV (reference sequence). V shed 6 bases and J shed 3 bases, with 14 bases lying between them. The CDR3 spans 14 residues. DNA for the CDR3: TGTGCCAGCAGGGACCGAGGAGGGTACTATGGCTACACCTTC. It translates to CASRDRGGYYGYTF.